What follows are 5 T cell receptor beta chains derived from one specimen sequenced in a study of OX40 agonist ivuxolimab in advanced cancers. Libraries were prepared by immunoSEQ multiplex PCR; TCRdb keeps only in-frame clonotypes and omits some of them. This table holds fewer than 95,000 clones, about 86% found once. The material was CD4+ or CD8+ T cells sorted from blood, obtained in a trial of the OX40 agonist ivuxolimab. Source of these receptors: an adult with an advanced solid tumor such as melanoma, head and neck, liver or kidney cancer.

The sample holds one count of this clone. The chain has TRBV28 and TRBJ2-7, with 9 positions matching TRBD2. J lost 1 base, V lost 6 bases, and 7 bases had no gene match. The CDR3 consists of 15 residues. Germline V gives CDR1 MDHEN, CDR2 SYDVKM. CDR3 sequence reads: CASSPGLAGSYEQYF. The CDR3 DNA reads as TGTGCCAGCAGCCCCGGGCTAGCGGGATCCTACGAGCAGTACTTC.

V gene TRBV4-3 combines with J gene TRBJ2-3; D unclear. The CDR3 spans 15 residues. V lost 3 bases and J lost 6, with 16 bases in between. CDR1 is LGHNA, CDR2 YSLEER, per germline. The chain's CDR3 is CASSQGRAQRDTQYF. As DNA, the CDR3 is TGCGCCAGCAGCCAGGGCCGGGCCCAACGGGATACGCAGTATTTT.

In its sample, this clone was seen once. This sequence joins TRBV7-6 and TRBJ2-7; no definite D call. Per germline, CDR1 SGHVS and CDR2 FNYEAQ. The V and J ends lost 4 bases and 7 bases respectively, with 29 bases between them. This CDR3 is 18 amino acids long. In DNA, the CDR3 is TGTGCCAGCAGCTCTTCGGGTTTGTCAGGCCTTCAAAATGTGGAGCAGTACTTC. This sequence encodes CASSSSGLSGLQNVEQYF.

The V gene is TRBV18, the J gene TRBJ2-1, with 9 bases lining up with TRBD1. The CDR3 is made up of 16 amino acids. V gave up 2 bases and J gave up 7 bases; unmatched junction bases: 9. CDR1 KGHSH and CDR2 LQKENI come from the germline V gene. The CDR3 nucleotides are TGTGCCAGCTCACCAGGCGGACAGGGGTTGGGTAATGAGCAGTTCTTC. It specifies CASSPGGQGLGNEQFF.

This rearrangement joins TRBV4-2 to TRBJ2-1; no clear D. The CDR3 loop spans 15 amino acids. V was shortened by 3 bases and J by 4 bases, with 13 bases between the two germline ends. Looked up from germline, CDR1 is LGHNA and CDR2 is YNFKEQ. The CDR3 reads CASSHDVTGYNEQFF. The CDR3 coding sequence is TGTGCCAGCAGCCATGACGTTACTGGTTACAATGAGCAGTTCTTC.